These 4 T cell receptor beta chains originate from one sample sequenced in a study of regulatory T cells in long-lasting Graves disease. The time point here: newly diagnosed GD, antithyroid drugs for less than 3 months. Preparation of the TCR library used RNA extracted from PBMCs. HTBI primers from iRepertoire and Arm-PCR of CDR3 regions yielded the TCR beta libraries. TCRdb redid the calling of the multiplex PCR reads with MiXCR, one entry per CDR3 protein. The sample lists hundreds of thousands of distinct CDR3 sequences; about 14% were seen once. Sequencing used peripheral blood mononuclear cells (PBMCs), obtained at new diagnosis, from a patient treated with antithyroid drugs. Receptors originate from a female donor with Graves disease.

The CDR3: CATDSGNTIYF. CDR3 nucleotide sequence: TGTGCCACCGACTCTGGAAACACCATATATTTT. V is TRBV15 and J is TRBJ1-3; no clear D gene. CDR1 and CDR2 from the germline V gene are LNHNV and YYDKDF (reference sequence). The germline V and J ends were trimmed by 8 bases and 0 bases, with 2 bases remaining between them. This CDR3 contains 11 residues. Full variable domain (missing parts from reference TRBV15 and TRBJ1-3): DAMVIQNPRYQVTQFGKPVTLSCSQTLNHNVMYWYQQKSSQAPKLLFHYYDKDFNNEADTPDNFQSRRPNTSFCFLDIRSPGLGDTAMYLCATDSGNTIYFGEGSWLTVV.

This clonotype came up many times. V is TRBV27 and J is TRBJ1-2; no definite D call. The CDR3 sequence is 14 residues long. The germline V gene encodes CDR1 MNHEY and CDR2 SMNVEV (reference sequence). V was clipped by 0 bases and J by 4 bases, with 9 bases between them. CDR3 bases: TGTGCCAGCAGTTTATCCCCAATACTCTATGGCTACACCTTC. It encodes CASSLSPILYGYTF.

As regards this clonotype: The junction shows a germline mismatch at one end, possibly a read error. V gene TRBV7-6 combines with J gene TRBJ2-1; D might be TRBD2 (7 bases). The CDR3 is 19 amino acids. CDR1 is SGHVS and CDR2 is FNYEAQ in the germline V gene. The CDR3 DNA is TGTGCCAGCAGCTTAGTTGCGGGGGCCTTAAGGAGCTCCTACAATGAGCAGCTCTTC. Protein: CASSLVAGALRSSYNEQLF. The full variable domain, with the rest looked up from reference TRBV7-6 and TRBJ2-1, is GAGVSQSPRYKVTKRGQDVALRCDPISGHVSLYWYRQALGQGPEFLTYFNYEAQQDKSGLPNDRFSAERPEGSISTLTIQRTEQRDSAMYRCASSLVAGALRSSYNEQLFGPGTRLTVL.

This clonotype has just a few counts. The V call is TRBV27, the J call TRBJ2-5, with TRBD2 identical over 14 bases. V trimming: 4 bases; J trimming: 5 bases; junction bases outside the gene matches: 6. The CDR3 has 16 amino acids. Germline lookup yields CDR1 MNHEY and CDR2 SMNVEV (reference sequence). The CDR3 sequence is CASSSGLAGGWETQYF. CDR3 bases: TGTGCCAGCAGTTCCGGACTAGCGGGGGGCTGGGAGACCCAGTACTTC.